The entry that follows covers one T cell receptor beta chain sequence. It lacks a known antigen. No base quality information exists; no much larger clone differs at one position. The CDR3 regions of human TCRbeta chains were analyzed by immunosequencing. Processing in the source paper ran as follows. TCRs in the repertoires were compared against a reference library of SARS-CoV-2-specific TCRs that had been generated with the MIRA antigen-specificity platform. Breadth meant the fraction of unique TCRs that were SARS-CoV-2-associated, whereas depth meant the fraction of total T cells that were SARS-CoV-2-associated. Using the MIRA data, each spike-specific TCR was mapped to the spike region that the TCR reacts to and placed in a CD4 or CD8 class. Log10-transformed breadth and depth values were compared by one-way ANOVA with Sidak's multiple comparisons tests. TCRdb stores this immuneACCESS table with in-frame sequences only. Part of the clones is absent; in the studies checked, under half of the shortfall reflects unresolved V genes, and no reason is known for the rest. The V and J calls and clone size come from that table; D and trimming were worked out from the DNA. The sample records some 120,000 clones, around 87% of which are singletons. 1.3% to 1.5% of the sample is taken by the ten largest.

These data originate in a study of T cell responses to AZD1222 COVID-19 vaccine (dated by TCRdb to about 2021). Some background on the complete study: Because spike-specific TCR depth and breadth did not differ between the two schedules, AZD1222 recipients who got a second dose at roughly 4 weeks were pooled with those who got a second dose at roughly 12 weeks. TCR sequencing was performed for 230 to 250 trial participants, of whom 200 to 210 were given two doses of AZD1222 and around 26 were given two doses of MenACWY control vaccine. Trial participants were enrolled by age into 18-55, 56-69 and 70-plus year subgroups, with 148, 28 and 57 TCR-sequenced participants respectively. Beyond this particular receptor, the publication reports: Because no day 14 peak-response samples were available, repertoires were characterized only after the peak T cell response. In the small 56-69-year group, the increase in depth fell short of significance, most likely because of low power. Conclusions about previously exposed vaccinees were limited because only a handful of AZD1222 recipients were SARS-CoV-2 seropositive at baseline. Reportedly, close to half of the unique spike-specific TCRs recognized epitopes lying outside the regions that are mutated in the B.1.351 and B.1.1.7 variants. After two AZD1222 doses, both the breadth and the depth of spike-specific TCRs were significantly higher than at day 0 and than in MenACWY recipients. CD4 TCRs associated with the vaccine covered the entire spike protein, and the dominant responses were in regions 160-218 and 743-854. Participants were mostly white British, with more females than males. The authors suggested clonal diversity may have been underestimated.

The meaning of the sample's time point label: baseline before first vaccination. Samples from vaccinated people were obtained from the UK trials COV001 and COV002, which included a single-blind randomized controlled phase 2/3 trial of AZD1222 (ChAdOx1 nCoV-19) in healthy adults. For TCRbeta chain sequencing, PBMC samples were collected from trial participants at day 0 and at day 28 after the second dose. The CDR3 goes from the cysteine to the phenylalanine over 12 residues. Solely the CDR3 DNA is kept, with 36 bases framed from the first base. Clipping removes 5 bases from V and 2 bases from J, with 0 as the unmatched junction base count. CDR1 and CDR2 (GTSNPN, SVGIG) derive from the germline V gene (reference sequence).

The TCR was taken from an adult in good health. The source material was peripheral blood, sampled on day 0 of AZD1222 vaccination. The chain is encoded by TRBV30 joined to TRBJ1-3, and 7 bases in between align with TRBD1. The base sequence is TGTGCCTGGCAGGGGGCTGGAAACACCATATATTTT. It translates to CAWQGAGNTIYF.